The 14 T cell receptor beta chains reported below all come from one sample, sequenced in a study of OX40 agonist ivuxolimab in advanced cancers. The data were produced by immunoSEQ multiplex PCR, yet TCRdb's version contains in-frame clones alone and is incomplete. The sample holds 55,000 to 75,000 clones, roughly nine tenths seen once. The source material was CD4+ or CD8+ T cells sorted from blood, sampled in a trial of the OX40 agonist ivuxolimab. The receptors derive from an adult with an advanced solid tumor such as melanoma, head and neck, liver or kidney cancer.

This clone was detected only once. The chain uses TRBV27 and TRBJ2-1; D gene ambiguous. This CDR3 has 15 amino acids. Germline CDR1 MNHEY, CDR2 SMNVEV (reference sequence). V gave up 5 bases and J gave up 0 bases, with 11 bases separating them. The CDR3 nucleotides are TGTGCCAGCAGTGACATCGCAAGCTCCTACAATGAGCAGTTCTTC. It is translated as CASSDIASSYNEQFF.

This chain uses TRBV19 with TRBJ2-2; TRBD2 matches 16 bases. The CDR3 is made up of 18 amino acids. Per germline, CDR1 LNHDA and CDR2 SQIVND (reference sequence). The V and J ends lost 6 bases and 4 bases, in that order; junction bases with no gene match: 8. The CDR3 reads CASSPGLAGGPATGELFF. DNA for the CDR3: TGTGCCAGTAGCCCGGGACTAGCGGGAGGGCCTGCCACCGGGGAGCTGTTTTTT.

The chain employs TRBV6-5 and TRBJ2-2; TRBD2 is a possible D gene (5 bases). Trimming took off 2 bases at V and 0 bases at J, with 7 bases between the two ends. This CDR3 region has 15 residues. The V gene's germline CDR1 is MNHEY and CDR2 SVGAGI. The chain's CDR3 is CASSYASTNTGELFF. CDR3 bases: TGTGCCAGCAGTTACGCTAGCACGAACACCGGGGAGCTGTTTTTT.

This chain uses TRBV4-1 with TRBJ2-1; D not certain. Trimming stripped 1 base from V and 6 bases from J, with 7 bases between. Germline values: CDR1 MGHRA, CDR2 YSYEKL. This CDR3 has 13 residues. CDR3 sequence: CASSQVGPNEQFF. The CDR3 coding sequence is TGCGCCAGCAGCCAAGTAGGGCCCAATGAGCAGTTCTTC.

This clone was counted once. The chain couples TRBV5-1 to TRBJ2-2; no reliable D call. V dropped 2 bases and J dropped 7 bases, with 6 bases sitting between them. Germline V gives CDR1 SGHRS, CDR2 YFSETQ. The CDR3 is made up of 12 amino acids. CDR3 nucleotide sequence: TGCGCCAGCAGCTTTGCTGACGGGGAGCTGTTTTTT. This gives the protein CASSFADGELFF.

The rearrangement joins TRBV7-9 to TRBJ2-7; either TRBD1 or TRBD2 may fit D (6 bases each). Germline-derived CDR1 and CDR2 are SEHNR and FQNEAQ (reference sequence). This CDR3 has 16 amino acids. V was trimmed by 5 bases and J by 1 base, leaving 18 bases between them. In nucleotides, the CDR3 is TGTGCCAGCAGCACATACGGCGGGACATTTTCCTACGAGCAGTACTTC. Protein: CASSTYGGTFSYEQYF. The complete variable domain, with remaining parts taken from reference TRBV7-9 and TRBJ2-7, reads DTGVSQNPRHKITKRGQNVTFRCDPISEHNRLYWYRQTLGQGPEFLTYFQNEAQLEKSRLLSDRFSAERPKGSFSTLEIQRTEQGDSAMYLCASSTYGGTFSYEQYFGPGTRLTVT.

The genes are TRBV27 and TRBJ1-5; maybe TRBD1 (5 bases). Trimming removed 6 bases at V and 0 bases at J, with 12 bases between. This CDR3 region has 15 residues. Germline V CDR1 and CDR2: MNHEY, SMNVEV (reference sequence). The CDR3 coding sequence is TGTGCCAGCAGGTGGACAAGAAATAGCAATCAGCCCCAGCATTTT. Residues: CASRWTRNSNQPQHF.

This chain links TRBV4-2 with TRBJ1-1; D remains ambiguous. V lost 1 base and J 0 bases, leaving 9 bases between the germline ends. Germline V CDR1 and CDR2: LGHNA, YNFKEQ. The CDR3 totals 15 residues. CDR3 loop: CASSQVAGMNTEAFF. CDR3 bases: TGTGCCAGCAGCCAAGTGGCGGGGATGAACACTGAAGCTTTCTTT.

Only a few counts were recorded for this clone. The chain is built from TRBV27 and TRBJ1-1, with D perhaps matching TRBD1 (5 bases). The CDR3 runs 14 residues. Germline V CDR1 and CDR2: MNHEY, SMNVEV (reference sequence). V lost 3 bases and J 5 bases, leaving 13 bases between the germline ends. The CDR3 spells CASSLKLGGTEAFF. For the CDR3, the DNA is TGTGCCAGCAGTTTGAAACTGGGGGGGACTGAAGCTTTCTTT.

The chain links TRBV28 to TRBJ2-3, with D tentatively TRBD1 (7 bases). The CDR3 totals 15 residues. Trimming took 3 bases from V and 5 from J, leaving 15 bases between them. Germline-derived CDR1 and CDR2 are MDHEN and SYDVKM. The CDR3 spells CASSFRGDRLDTQYF. In DNA, the CDR3 is TGTGCCAGCAGTTTTCGCGGGGACAGATTAGATACGCAGTATTTT.

This clone was recorded only once. The CDR3 spells CSVAGGPEQYF. As DNA, the CDR3 is TGCAGCGTTGCCGGAGGGCCCGAGCAGTACTTC. The chain has TRBV29-1 and TRBJ2-7, with D perhaps matching TRBD2 (6 bases). V lost 4 bases and J 6 bases, leaving 10 bases between the germline ends. Looked up from germline, CDR1 is SQVTM and CDR2 is ANQGSEA. This CDR3 is built from 11 residues.

V usage is TRBV19 and J usage is TRBJ2-1, with unresolved D. The V end was cut by 6 bases, the J end by 2 bases, with 14 bases between. The CDR3 length is 15 residues. Germline CDR1 LNHDA, CDR2 SQIVND (reference sequence). This CDR3 is CASSQWGGAYNEQFF. As DNA, the CDR3 is TGTGCCAGTAGCCAATGGGGTGGGGCCTACAATGAGCAGTTCTTC.

The V and J genes are TRBV7-2 and TRBJ2-2; 7 nucleotides align to TRBD2. CDR1 and CDR2 from the germline V gene are SGHTA and FQGNSA. CDR3 length: 15 residues. V shed 1 base and J 5 bases; nucleotides not matched to a gene: 4. The CDR3 nucleotides are TGTGCCAGCAGCTTAGACACTAGCGAGACCGGGGAGCTGTTTTTT. It specifies CASSLDTSETGELFF.

The CDR3 DNA follows: TGTGCCAGCGGAGACAGGGACTCCTACGAGCAGTACTTC. Protein: CASGDRDSYEQYF. This chain uses TRBV28 with TRBJ2-7; TRBD1 aligns across 7 bases. The CDR3 consists of 13 residues. Germline V gene data show CDR1 as MDHEN and CDR2 as SYDVKM. The J segment lost 0 bases and the V segment lost 8 bases, leaving 4 bases of the junction unmatched.